The entry below gives a single TCR beta chain sequence along with its context. The antigen remains undetermined. Those patients with uncontrolled infection, other autoimmune disease, pregnancy or lactation were excluded. It was approximately 9.7 ml of fresh peripheral blood that supplied the PBMCs. This entry is derived from a study of T cells in Graves' hyperthyroidism and ophthalmopathy. Turning to the study itself: It was at initial diagnosis, before any treatment, that peripheral blood was collected.

Germline V lookup: CDR1 MNHNS, CDR2 SASEGT. Trimming pared 5 bases from V and 4 bases from J, leaving 8 bases between. The CDR3 runs 13 residues. Regarding the study as a whole: Most clonotypes expanded in thyroid above 0.001 were likewise present in blood.

Amplification targeted TCR beta CDR3 regions from RNA transcripts. The HTBI set primed first-round TCR CDR3 RT-PCR. TCRdb reprocessed the multiplex PCR reads via MiXCR and lists one record per CDR3 protein. The table records about 640,000 distinct CDR3 sequences, 20% to 25% of them present only once. The chain is built from TRBV6-1 and TRBJ1-4, with TRBD1 as a possible D gene (5 bases). This sequence originates from a man between 25 and 39 years old with Graves' ophthalmopathy. The material sequenced was blood. CDR3 in amino acids: CASSRQYNEKLFF. The CDR3 DNA reads as TGTGCCAGCAGTCGACAGTATAATGAAAAACTGTTTTTT.